The 9 T cell receptor beta chains below all came from one sample that was sequenced in a study of blood T cell repertoires in COVID-19. Here immunoSEQ multiplex PCR was the method, and the copy in TCRdb shows in-frame clones only, minus some. The sample shows 150,000 to 200,000 clones, approximately 80% of them seen only once. Sequenced: PBMCs or T cells enriched from blood (not recorded which). Receptors originate from a man between 65 and 80 years old who had been exposed to COVID-19.

The rearrangement joins TRBV20-1 to TRBJ1-5; tentatively, D is TRBD1 (6 bases). The CDR3 spans 15 residues. The V end lost 3 bases, the J end lost 3 bases, and 15 bases lay between the germline ends. Per the germline V gene, CDR1 is DFQATT and CDR2 is SNEGSKA (reference sequence). In DNA form, the CDR3 reads TGCAGTGCTAGTTCCAGGGGCCAAATCAATCAGCCCCAGCATTTT. The encoded protein is CSASSRGQINQPQHF.

The rearrangement links TRBV13 to TRBJ1-4, with TRBD1 identical over 12 bases. V lost 3 bases to trimming and J lost 8 bases; unmatched junction nucleotides: 10. This CDR3 contains 17 residues. From germline, CDR1 is PRHDT and CDR2 FYEKMQ (reference sequence). The CDR3 protein is CASSFYRDRGRGEKLFF. The DNA of the CDR3 is TGTGCCAGCAGCTTTTACCGGGACAGGGGGCGCGGAGAAAAACTGTTTTTT.

The J gene is TRBJ2-5, the V gene TRBV4-1, with 10 bases matching TRBD2. Trimming cost V 6 bases and J 5 bases; bases outside gene matches: 6. The CDR3 has 14 amino acids. Germline-derived CDR1 and CDR2 are MGHRA and YSYEKL. The CDR3 spells CASSPLAGVETQYF. In DNA form, the CDR3 reads TGCGCCAGCAGTCCCCTAGCGGGAGTGGAGACCCAGTACTTC.

This clone appeared a single time. The V and J genes are TRBV11-2 and TRBJ2-1, with D tentatively TRBD1 (6 bases). Germline-derived CDR1 and CDR2 are SGHAT and FQNNGV. Trimming left V 1 base short and J 5 bases short, with 18 bases between. This CDR3 has 17 residues. CDR3 nucleotide sequence: TGTGCCAGCAGCTTAGTTCTCCCCGCTGGACAGAACAATGAGCAGTTCTTC. This translates into CASSLVLPAGQNNEQFF.

Written as DNA, the CDR3 is TGTGCCAGCAGGAGGACAGCTGCCTCTGGGGCCAACGTCCTGACTTTC. It is translated as CASRRTAASGANVLTF. The J gene is TRBJ2-6, the V gene TRBV6-6; D may be TRBD1 (6 bases). Looked up from germline, CDR1 is MNHNY and CDR2 is SVGAGI (reference sequence). V dropped 6 bases and J dropped 0 bases, with 12 bases sitting between them. This CDR3 has 16 residues.

This chain connects TRBV7-9 to TRBJ2-7; weak D call: TRBD2 (5 bases). Germline assignment: CDR1 SEHNR and CDR2 FQNEAQ (reference sequence). The CDR3 contains 14 residues. Trimming took off 5 bases at V and 2 bases at J, with 13 bases between the two ends. This CDR3 reads CASSPPADTYEQYF. The CDR3 region has the DNA TGTGCCAGCAGCCCCCCAGCGGATACCTACGAGCAGTACTTC. The whole variable domain, remainder taken from reference TRBV7-9 and TRBJ2-7, is DTGVSQNPRHKITKRGQNVTFRCDPISEHNRLYWYRQTLGQGPEFLTYFQNEAQLEKSRLLSDRFSAERPKGSFSTLEIQRTEQGDSAMYLCASSPPADTYEQYFGPGTRLTVT.

The chain is built from TRBV9 and TRBJ2-3, with D perhaps matching TRBD1 (5 bases). The V gene lost 5 bases and the J gene lost 6 bases, with 10 bases spanning the gap. The CDR3 runs to 12 residues. Germline V gives CDR1 SGDLS, CDR2 YYNGEE. In nucleotides, the CDR3 is TGTGCCAGCAGGGACACGGGCGATACGCAGTATTTT. Its translation is CASRDTGDTQYF.

The rearrangement uses TRBV30 and TRBJ1-5; tentative D call: TRBD1 (5 bases). V lost 2 bases to trimming and J lost 6 bases, with 17 bases between them. CDR1 and CDR2 (germline): GTSNPN, SVGIG (reference sequence). The CDR3 contains 15 residues. This CDR3 reads CAWSRAGRTGQPQHF. CDR3 in DNA: TGTGCCTGGAGTCGAGCTGGACGTACAGGTCAGCCCCAGCATTTT.

V is TRBV28 and J is TRBJ1-5, with D uncertain. CDR1 and CDR2 from the germline V gene are MDHEN and SYDVKM. The CDR3 is made up of 13 amino acids. V shed 3 bases and J shed 0 bases, with 3 bases lying between them. CDR3 in amino acids: CASSFLSNQPQHF. CDR3 DNA: TGTGCCAGCAGTTTTCTTAGCAATCAGCCCCAGCATTTT.